The present T cell receptor (beta chain) was sequenced within a study of beta chain features in type 1 diabetes. For the study at large: Examination covered 100 million to 140 million sorted cells spanning all samples.

This clone was detected a few times. Its matching antigen is unknown. The ends lost 6 bases at V and 2 bases at J; junction bases unmatched: 1. Germline lookup yields CDR1 SNHLY and CDR2 FYNNEI. The CDR3 is made up of 14 amino acids. Since all of the isolated RNA was reverse transcribed, expressed TCRB transcripts were what got sequenced. Libraries were prepared by immunoSEQ multiplex PCR; TCRdb keeps only in-frame clonotypes and omits some of them. The sample comprises hundreds of thousands of clones, approximately 28% of which are singletons, and 0.06% to 0.07% rests with the top ten. Study-level findings and limits: For type 1 diabetes patients, VDJ junctions showed fewer insertions and more deletions.

Markers CD45RO/CCR7/CD25/CD127/CD95/CD27 served to sort CD4+ naive, central memory, regulatory and stem cell-like memory cells. The sequenced sample consisted of naive CD4+ T cells from blood. The TCR comes from a man aged 18 to 29 in good health. The genes are TRBV2 and TRBJ2-2, with 9 nucleotides matching TRBD1. CDR3 in amino acids: CASRGQGNTGELFF. The CDR3 nucleotides are TGTGCCAGCAGGGGACAGGGAAACACCGGGGAGCTGTTTTTT. The full variable domain, its missing parts supplied by reference TRBV2 and TRBJ2-2, is EPEVTQTPSHQVTQMGQEVILRCVPISNHLYFYWYRQILGQKVEFLVSFYNNEISEKSEIFDDQFSVERPDGSNFTLKIRSTKLEDSAMYFCASRGQGNTGELFFGEGSRLTVL.